Following are 10 T cell receptor beta chains from one sample sequenced in a study of blood T cell repertoires in COVID-19 (dated by TCRdb to the early 2020s). Library prep was done by the immunoSEQ multiplex PCR assay. Drawn from immuneACCESS, this table holds only the in-frame rearrangements with V and J called that TCRdb kept. Clones are partly lost; checked studies trace under half to an unresolved V gene and leave the rest unexplained. Across this sample there are approximately 200,000 clones, with 75% to 90% seen only once. The top ten clones comprise around 5.4% of the sample. Sequenced sample: peripheral blood. Every receptor here comes from a human donor in a cohort sampled during active COVID-19.

In its sample, this clone was seen a few times. The CDR3: CATSTLYGYTF. CDR3 nucleotide sequence: TGTGCCACCAGTACTCTGTATGGCTACACCTTC. V and J are TRBV24-1 and TRBJ1-2; D not certain. Trimming removed 6 bases from V and 5 bases from J, with 6 bases in between. The CDR3 extends over 11 amino acids. Germline CDR1 and CDR2: KGHDR and SFDVKD.

The genes are TRBV4-2 and TRBJ2-2; TRBD1 is a possible D gene (7 bases). CDR3 length: 15 amino acids. V was shortened by 7 bases and J by 8 bases, with 20 bases between the two germline ends. The V gene's germline CDR1 is LGHNA and CDR2 YNFKEQ. For the CDR3, the DNA is TGTGCCAGCATCTGGGACTTAGGGGGCGCGGGGGAGCTGTTTTTT. Translation: CASIWDLGGAGELFF.

The table lists this clone with a few counts. The V and J genes are TRBV9 and TRBJ2-7; 8 bases align to TRBD2. This CDR3 is 15 amino acids long. The germline gives CDR1 SGDLS, CDR2 YYNGEE. J lost 5 bases, V lost 2 bases, and 9 bases had no gene match. CDR3 DNA: TGTGCCAGCAGCGTTCAACCGGGAGGGATAGACGAGCAGTACTTC. Translated, it gives CASSVQPGGIDEQYF.

This chain links TRBV7-9 with TRBJ1-1, with D possibly matching TRBD1 (5 bases). Deletions cut 4 bases from V and 7 bases from J, with 16 bases between. Germline V gives CDR1 SEHNR, CDR2 FQNEAQ (reference sequence). The CDR3 spans 14 residues. The CDR3 nucleotides are TGTGCCAGCAGCTCCCGCAGGGAACAGGTTGAAGCTTTCTTT. It yields the protein CASSSRREQVEAFF.

The genes are TRBV5-6 and TRBJ2-2; D is perhaps TRBD2 (6 bases). Trimming took 3 bases from V and 4 from J, leaving 22 bases between them. The CDR3 spans 18 residues. Germline assignment: CDR1 SGHDT and CDR2 YYEEEE. The CDR3 bases are TGTGCCAGCAGCTCCTCCGGAGGGGACCGGAAGAGCACCGGGGAGCTGTTTTTT. This codes for CASSSSGGDRKSTGELFF. The variable domain in full, with the rest retrieved from reference TRBV5-6 and TRBJ2-2, is DAGVTQSPTHLIKTRGQQVTLRCSPKSGHDTVSWYQQALGQGPQFIFQYYEEEERQRGNFPDRFSGHQFPNYSSELNVNALLLGDSALYLCASSSSGGDRKSTGELFFGEGSRLTVL.

The chain uses TRBV7-9 and TRBJ2-7; TRBD2 aligns across 10 bases. The germline V gene has CDR1 SEHNR and CDR2 FQNEAQ (reference sequence). The CDR3 runs 15 residues. Trimming cost V 5 bases and J 1 base; bases outside gene matches: 5. The CDR3 bases are TGTGCCAGCAGCGTAATAGCGGGAGGTTCCTACGAGCAGTACTTC. Its protein is CASSVIAGGSYEQYF.

This clone showed up just once. The chain links TRBV28 to TRBJ1-1; 10 positions match TRBD1. This CDR3 region has 16 residues. Germline assignment: CDR1 MDHEN and CDR2 SYDVKM. J gave up 0 bases and V 6 bases, and 7 bases lay outside the gene matches. The CDR3 here is CASRPGQGSLNTEAFF. Here the CDR3 DNA reads TGTGCCAGCAGACCGGGACAGGGGAGTTTGAACACTGAAGCTTTCTTT.

CDR3 amino acids: CASSWPSVPTDTQYF. CDR3 coding DNA: TGTGCCAGCAGCTGGCCTAGCGTCCCCACAGATACGCAGTATTTT. The chain is built from TRBV11-2 and TRBJ2-3; possibly TRBD2 for D (6 bases). This CDR3 is built from 15 residues. Germline V CDR1 and CDR2: SGHAT, FQNNGV. Trimming cost V 4 bases and J 2 bases, with 13 bases left between them.

V usage is TRBV28 and J usage is TRBJ2-2; a possible D gene is TRBD2 (6 bases). Germline CDR1 MDHEN, CDR2 SYDVKM. This CDR3 comprises 13 residues. The CDR3 region has the DNA TGTTGTACCACTAGCTCGAACACCGGGGAGCTGTTTTTT. Protein: CCTTSSNTGELFF. Combining the CDR3 with reference TRBV28 and TRBJ2-2 gives the whole variable domain DVKVTQSSRYLVKRTGEKVFLECVQDMDHENMFWYRQDPGLGLRLIYFSYDVKMKEKGDIPEGYSVSREKKERFSLILESASTNQTSMYLCCTTSSNTGELFFGEGSRLTVL.

This clone occurred once. The CDR3 DNA sequence: TGTGCCAGCAGTTTTGAGGGTTCTGGGGCCAACGTCCTGACTTTC. Amino acid sequence: CASSFEGSGANVLTF. The rearrangement uses TRBV28 and TRBJ2-6, with D possibly matching TRBD2 (5 bases). The V gene lost 3 bases and the J gene lost 1 base, with 7 bases spanning the gap. The germline V gene has CDR1 MDHEN and CDR2 SYDVKM. The CDR3 loop spans 15 amino acids.